A selection of T cell receptor beta chains follows, all from one sample in a study of naive and memory T cell subsets. TCRdb fed the UMI-ligation and nested PCR reads into MiXCR, producing one record per CDR3 protein. This sample has around 40,000 distinct CDR3 sequences; about 14% occur once, and the top ten carry 20% to 25%. Sample: effector memory CD4+ T cells from blood. The receptor set was obtained from a human donor in good health. The CDR3 runs from the conserved cysteine through the conserved F or W. A D gene is named only where the DNA matches it firmly. Clone size is not always given. Where it is, it says once, few, many or a class for expanded clones.

>TRBD1|-|TRBV2|TRBJ2-1
TGTGCCAGCAGTTACGTCCCCGGGACAGGGGTGCTCTTC
CASSYVPGTGVLF
>TRBD2|few|TRBV20-1|TRBJ2-7
TGCAGTGCTGGTACCGGGACTAGCGGGAGGAGCGAGCAGTACTTC
CSAGTGTSGRSEQYF
>-|few|TRBV15|TRBJ2-1
TGTGCCACCAGCAGAGATCTGCGCGGCTCCGGGTCTGGTGAGCAGTTCTTC
CATSRDLRGSGSGEQFF
>-|-|TRBV6-1|TRBJ1-5
TGTGCCAGCAGGATGGACAGCGGCTTCAATCAGCCCCAGCATTTT
CASRMDSGFNQPQHF
>-|few|TRBV3-1|TRBJ1-2
TGTGCCAGCAGCCACCATCAGGGGTTGGGGGACTATGGCTACACCTTC
CASSHHQGLGDYGYTF
>TRBD2|many|TRBV10-3|TRBJ2-3
TGTGCCAGCGCCGGGGGGGGAGAAGGGACAGATACGCAGTATTTT
CASAGGGEGTDTQYF
>-|few|TRBV5-1|TRBJ2-7
TGCGCCAGCAGCTTGGCGGCAGGGTTCTACGAGCAGTACTTC
CASSLAAGFYEQYF
>TRBD1|many|TRBV28|TRBJ2-2
TGTGCCAGCAGTTCCCGGGACAGAAACACCGGGGAGCTGTTTTTT
CASSSRDRNTGELFF
>-|-|TRBV19|TRBJ2-7
TGTGCCAGTAGTATATACGGAAGACAGGTGCGCGAGCAGTACTTC
CASSIYGRQVREQYF
>-|few|TRBV7-5|TRBJ1-5
-
CISVSEAYKGASGSLHQPQHF
>TRBD2|-|TRBV20-1|TRBJ2-7
TGCAGTGCTACCCCGGTAGCGGGAGTCCGCGAGCAGTACTTC
CSATPVAGVREQYF
>TRBD2|many|TRBV7-2|TRBJ2-5
TGTGCCAGCAGCTTAGAGCGCCGAGGGACTAGCGGGCAAGAGACCCAGTACTTC
CASSLERRGTSGQETQYF
>-|-|TRBV30|TRBJ1-2
TGTGCCTGGAGCCGTGACAGGCCGCATGGCTACACCTTC
CAWSRDRPHGYTF
>-|-|TRBV7-9|TRBJ2-4
TGTGCCAGCAGCTTGGACTCGGACATTCAGTACTTC
CASSLDSDIQYF
>-|few|TRBV28|TRBJ2-3
TGTGCCAGCAGTCCTATACGGGGAGGTAGCACAGATACGCAGTATTTT
CASSPIRGGSTDTQYF
>-|many|TRBV28|TRBJ2-1
TGTGCCAGCACAGGGACAAATGAGCAGTTCTTC
CASTGTNEQFF
>-|few|TRBV28|TRBJ2-2
TGTGCCAGCAGGGAGGCCACCGGGGAGCTGTTTTTT
CASREATGELFF
>-|few|TRBV4-3|TRBJ1-2
TGCGCCAGCAGCCAAGAATGGGGTCAGGGTGTGGATGGCTACACCTTC
CASSQEWGQGVDGYTF
>TRBD1|few|TRBV7-9|TRBJ1-4
TGTGCCAGCAGCCCAGGGACAGGCGGACGGGGAGGTAATGAAAAACTGTTTTTT
CASSPGTGGRGGNEKLFF
>TRBD1|few|TRBV14|TRBJ2-2
TGTGCCAGCAGCACACGGGGGACAGGGAACACCGGGGAGCTGTTTTTT
CASSTRGTGNTGELFF
>-|-|TRBV30|TRBJ1-5
TGTGCCTGGAGAGGCGGGGGGGGCAATCAGCCCCAGCATTTT
CAWRGGGGNQPQHF
>-|few|TRBV9|TRBJ2-5
TGTGCCAGCAGCGTAGGGGCCGCAGAGACCCAGTACTTC
CASSVGAAETQYF
>TRBD1|few|TRBV18|TRBJ1-2
TGTGCCAGCTCTCCGGGACAGGGGTTCGACGGCTACACCTTC
CASSPGQGFDGYTF
>TRBD2|-|TRBV7-2|TRBJ2-5
TGTGCCAGCAGCTTAACTAGCGGGAGGGGAGAGACCCAGTACTTC
CASSLTSGRGETQYF
>-|-|TRBV7-9|TRBJ1-4
TGTGCCAGCAGGCCTAGAGGGGCTAATGAAAAACTGTTTTTT
CASRPRGANEKLFF
>-|few|TRBV10-3|TRBJ2-2
TGTGCCATCGAGAGGCGGGGGGAGCTGTTTTTT
CAIERRGELFF
>-|many|TRBV10-3|TRBJ2-5
TGTGCCACCGCGAGGTCTGGTAGCGTGTACCAAGAGACCCAGTACTTC
CATARSGSVYQETQYF
>TRBD1|-|TRBV6-4|TRBJ2-5
TGTGCCAGCAGTGTCACAGGGGGTCTCCCCCAGTACTTC
CASSVTGGLPQYF
>-|few|TRBV7-9|TRBJ2-7
TGTGCCAGCAGCTTAGGGGTGGGGCCGGTATCCTACGAGCAGTACTTC
CASSLGVGPVSYEQYF
>-|many|TRBV7-3|TRBJ2-3
TGTGCCAGCAGCCCCGAGGTTGCAGATACGCAGTATTTT
CASSPEVADTQYF
>-|-|TRBV20-1|TRBJ2-5
TGCAGTGCTTCACAAGAGACCCAGTACTTC
CSASQETQYF
>-|-|TRBV18|TRBJ1-2
TGTGCCAGCTCACCGGAAGTATTCAGGAACTATGGCTACACCTTC
CASSPEVFRNYGYTF
>-|medium-sized|TRBV12-3/TRBV12-4|TRBJ2-7
TGTGCCAGCAGCCTGGGGACGACAGGAGCTCGGGACGAGCAGTACTTC
CASSLGTTGARDEQYF
>TRBD1|many|TRBV7-2|TRBJ2-7
TGTGCCAGCAGCGAATCCGGGACAGGGAGCTACGAGCAGTACTTC
CASSESGTGSYEQYF
>TRBD2|-|TRBV7-3|TRBJ2-1
TGTGCCAGCAGCCCGAGGCCCGGGACTAGCGGATCCAATGAGCAGTTCTTC
CASSPRPGTSGSNEQFF
>TRBD2|few|TRBV7-3|TRBJ2-1
TGTGCCAGCAGTGTAGCGGGAGGGAAAAATGAGCAGTTCTTC
CASSVAGGKNEQFF
>-|-|TRBV5-1|TRBJ2-3
TGCGCCAGCAGCTTGAATAGGATGAGGGATACGCAGTATTTT
CASSLNRMRDTQYF
>-|few|TRBV5-8|TRBJ2-1
TGTGCCAGCAGCGGCTACTACAATGAGCAGTTCTTC
CASSGYYNEQFF
>TRBD1|-|TRBV20-1|TRBJ2-7
TGCAGTGCCACCTCCGGACAGGGTGTCTACGAGCAGTACTTC
CSATSGQGVYEQYF
>-|many|TRBV20-1|TRBJ1-2
TGCAGTGCTAGGGTCGGTGAGGGGACAAGCTATGGCTACACCTTC
CSARVGEGTSYGYTF
>-|many|TRBV11-3|TRBJ1-2
TGTGCCAGCAGCTCGGGGACGCCGGGGGACTATGGCTACACCTTC
CASSSGTPGDYGYTF
>TRBD2|many|TRBV11-3|TRBJ2-1
TGTGCCAGCAGCTACCAGGGACTAGCGGGAAATGAGCAGTTCTTC
CASSYQGLAGNEQFF
>-|many|TRBV18|TRBJ2-2
TGTGCCAGCTCGGCCACCAAGGGGAACACCGGGGAGCTGTTTTTT
CASSATKGNTGELFF
>-|few|TRBV7-9|TRBJ2-4
TGTGCCAGCAGCCGAGGGACTTCAGCCAAAAACATTCAGTACTTC
CASSRGTSAKNIQYF
>TRBD2|many|TRBV20-1|TRBJ2-2
TGCAGTGCTAGAGATTGGACTAGCGGTGACACCGGGGAGCTGTTTTTT
CSARDWTSGDTGELFF
>-|many|TRBV6-1|TRBJ1-1
TGTGCCAGCAGTGGGGTGATGGGGGGAGACACTGAAGCTTTCTTT
CASSGVMGGDTEAFF
>-|few|TRBV15|TRBJ2-7
TGTGCCACCAGTCCCCAGGGTAGTGAACGAGACGAGCAGTACTTC
CATSPQGSERDEQYF